The clone carrying this TCR beta chain was picked up many times. The antigen is not known. The sample originates from a study of response to subunit inactivated influenza vaccine. TCRdb passed the RT-PCR reads through MiXCR, listing each CDR3 protein once. Of more than 200,000 distinct CDR3 sequences listed, approximately 12% were seen once; the top ten hold 7.8%. Trimming removed 6 bases at V and 7 bases at J, with 15 bases between. Germline V gene data show CDR1 as MNHNS and CDR2 as SASEGT. The CDR3 loop spans 14 amino acids. General observations from the study: Authors suggested few new T cells are recruited by each seasonal influenza vaccination.

The chain combines TRBV6-1 with TRBJ1-4; D unresolved. The sequences come from non-naive T cells sorted from PBMCs, collected 14 to 15 days before vaccination. The source of this sequence is a man in his fifties who received an inactivated influenza vaccine. The CDR3 spells CASRRTAGGEKLFF. CDR3 sequence (DNA): TGTGCCAGCAGAAGGACCGCCGGTGGTGAAAAACTGTTTTTT.